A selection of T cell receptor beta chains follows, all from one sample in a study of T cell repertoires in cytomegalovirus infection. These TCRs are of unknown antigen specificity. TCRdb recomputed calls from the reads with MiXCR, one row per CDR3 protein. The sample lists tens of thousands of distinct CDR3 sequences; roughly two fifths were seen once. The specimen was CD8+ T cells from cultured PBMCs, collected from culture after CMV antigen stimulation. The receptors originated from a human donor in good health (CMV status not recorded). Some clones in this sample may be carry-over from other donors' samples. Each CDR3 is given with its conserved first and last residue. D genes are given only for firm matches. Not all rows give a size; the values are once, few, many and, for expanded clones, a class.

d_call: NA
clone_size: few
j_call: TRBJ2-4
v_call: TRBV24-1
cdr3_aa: CATSDSRDRYF
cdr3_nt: TGTGCCACCAGTGATTCCAGGGACCGGTACTTC

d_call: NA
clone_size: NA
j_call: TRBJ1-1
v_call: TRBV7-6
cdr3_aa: CASSSEDKNTEAFF
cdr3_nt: TGTGCCAGCAGCTCAGAAGACAAGAACACTGAAGCTTTCTTT

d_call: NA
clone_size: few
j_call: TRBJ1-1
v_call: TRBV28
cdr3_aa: CASSLTAVTEAFF
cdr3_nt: TGTGCCAGCAGTTTAACGGCCGTCACTGAAGCTTTCTTT

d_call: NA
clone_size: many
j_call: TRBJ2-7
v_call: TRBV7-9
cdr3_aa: CASSLSDPGEQYF
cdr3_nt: TGTGCCAGCAGCTTATCGGACCCGGGGGAGCAGTACTTC

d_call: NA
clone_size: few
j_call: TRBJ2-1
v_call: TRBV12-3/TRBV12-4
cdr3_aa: CASSPDGSSYNEQFF
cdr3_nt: TGTGCCAGCAGCCCCGACGGAAGCTCCTACAATGAGCAGTTCTTC

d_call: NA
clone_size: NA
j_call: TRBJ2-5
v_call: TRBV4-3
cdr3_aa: CASSQDPRGVGETQYF
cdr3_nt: TGCGCCAGCAGCCAAGACCCCAGGGGAGTTGGAGAGACCCAGTACTTC

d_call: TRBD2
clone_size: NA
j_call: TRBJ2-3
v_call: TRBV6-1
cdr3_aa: CASKERGGIDTQYF
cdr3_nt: TGTGCCAGCAAGGAGCGGGGGGGCATAGATACGCAGTATTTT

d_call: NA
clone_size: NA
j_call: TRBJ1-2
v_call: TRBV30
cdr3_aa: CAWSVWGDPNYGYTF
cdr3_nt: TGTGCCTGGAGTGTTTGGGGGGATCCTAACTATGGCTACACCTTC

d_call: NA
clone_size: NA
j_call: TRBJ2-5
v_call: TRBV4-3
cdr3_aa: CASSQDREETQYF
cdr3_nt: TGCGCCAGCAGCCAAGATCGCGAAGAGACCCAGTACTTC

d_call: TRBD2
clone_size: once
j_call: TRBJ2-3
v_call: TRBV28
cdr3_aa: CASSFDLGGGTDTQYF
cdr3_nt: TGTGCCAGCAGTTTCGATTTGGGGGGGGGGACAGATACGCAGTATTTT

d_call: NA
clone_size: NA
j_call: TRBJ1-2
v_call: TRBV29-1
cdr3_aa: CSVDLRGPYGYTF
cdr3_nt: TGCAGCGTTGACCTCCGGGGTCCCTATGGCTACACCTTC

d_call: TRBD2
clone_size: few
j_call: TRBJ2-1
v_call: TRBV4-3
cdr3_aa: CASSQGFAGGNYNEQFF
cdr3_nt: TGCGCCAGCAGCCAAGGGTTTGCGGGGGGGAACTACAATGAGCAGTTCTTC

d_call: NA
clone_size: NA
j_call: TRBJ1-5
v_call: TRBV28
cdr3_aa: CASRATGIQPQHF
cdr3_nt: TGTGCCAGCAGGGCCACAGGGATCCAGCCCCAGCATTTT

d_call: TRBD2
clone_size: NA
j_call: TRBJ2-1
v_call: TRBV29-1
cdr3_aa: CSVRERDGPLYEQFF
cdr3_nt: TGCAGCGTGAGAGAGCGGGATGGACCCCTGTATGAGCAGTTCTTC

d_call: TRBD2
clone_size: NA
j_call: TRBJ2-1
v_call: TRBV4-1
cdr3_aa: CASSQERGDVGDEQFF
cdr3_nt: TGCGCCAGCAGCCAAGAGCGGGGGGACGTTGGCGATGAGCAGTTCTTC

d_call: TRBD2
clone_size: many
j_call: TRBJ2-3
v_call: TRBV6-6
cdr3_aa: CASSYSGGSETDTQYF
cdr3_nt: TGTGCCAGCAGTTACTCGGGGGGGAGTGAAACAGATACGCAGTATTTT

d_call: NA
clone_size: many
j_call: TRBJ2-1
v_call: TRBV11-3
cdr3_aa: CASSRGHNEQFF
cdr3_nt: TGTGCCAGCAGTCGGGGACACAATGAGCAGTTCTTC

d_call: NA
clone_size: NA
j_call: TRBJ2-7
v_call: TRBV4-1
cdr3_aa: CASSPREEPGYEQYF
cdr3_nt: TGCGCCAGCAGCCCCCGAGAGGAACCGGGCTACGAGCAGTACTTC

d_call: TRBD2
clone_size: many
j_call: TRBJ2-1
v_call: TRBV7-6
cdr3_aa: CASSSGTSAYNEQFF
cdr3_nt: TGTGCCAGCAGCTCGGGGACTAGCGCGTACAATGAGCAGTTCTTC

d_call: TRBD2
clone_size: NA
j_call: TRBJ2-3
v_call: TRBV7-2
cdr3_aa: CASSLGVAGGGTDTQYF
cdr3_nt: TGTGCCAGCAGCTTAGGGGTAGCGGGAGGGGGGACAGATACGCAGTATTTT

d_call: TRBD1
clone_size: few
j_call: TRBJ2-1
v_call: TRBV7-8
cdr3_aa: CASSLGGRGQWNEQFF
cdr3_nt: TGTGCCAGCAGCTTAGGAGGTAGGGGGCAATGGAATGAGCAGTTCTTC

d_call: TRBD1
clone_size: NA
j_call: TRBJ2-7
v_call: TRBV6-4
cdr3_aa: CASDRGLIYEQYF
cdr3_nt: TGTGCCAGTGACAGGGGCCTTATCTACGAGCAGTACTTC

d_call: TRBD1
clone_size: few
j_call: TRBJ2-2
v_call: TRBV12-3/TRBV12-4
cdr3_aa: CASRHTRQGDTGELFF
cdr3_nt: TGTGCCAGCAGGCATACCCGACAGGGTGACACCGGGGAGCTGTTTTTT

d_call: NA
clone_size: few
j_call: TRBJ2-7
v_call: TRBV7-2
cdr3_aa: CASSAISYEQYF
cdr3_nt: TGTGCCAGCAGCGCTATCTCCTACGAGCAGTACTTC

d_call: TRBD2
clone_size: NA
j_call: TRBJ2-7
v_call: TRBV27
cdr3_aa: CASSLSMASGGYEQYF
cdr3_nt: TGTGCCAGCAGTTTATCGATGGCTAGCGGGGGCTACGAGCAGTACTTC

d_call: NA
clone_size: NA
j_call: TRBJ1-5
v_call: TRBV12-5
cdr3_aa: CASGPWAQGSNQPQHF
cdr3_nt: TGTGCTAGTGGTCCCTGGGCGCAGGGTAGCAATCAGCCCCAGCATTTT

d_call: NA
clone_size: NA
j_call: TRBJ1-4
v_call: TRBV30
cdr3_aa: CAWSVLGEKLFF
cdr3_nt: TGTGCCTGGAGTGTATTGGGTGAAAAACTGTTTTTT

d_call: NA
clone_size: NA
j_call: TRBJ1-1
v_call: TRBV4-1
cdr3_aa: CASSPGGTPTWGFDEAFF
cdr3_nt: TGCGCCAGCAGCCCTGGAGGGACACCGACCTGGGGGTTCGATGAAGCTTTCTTT

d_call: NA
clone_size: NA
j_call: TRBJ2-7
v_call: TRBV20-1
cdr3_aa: CSAEPSLLGEQYF
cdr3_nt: TGCAGTGCGGAACCTAGCCTATTGGGCGAGCAGTACTTC

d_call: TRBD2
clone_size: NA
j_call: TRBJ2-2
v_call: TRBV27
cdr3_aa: CASSLRLATNTGELFF
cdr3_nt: TGTGCCAGCAGTCTCAGACTAGCCACGAACACCGGGGAGCTGTTTTTT

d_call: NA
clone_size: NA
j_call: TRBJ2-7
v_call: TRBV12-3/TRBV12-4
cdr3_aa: CASTLGKFSTYEQYF
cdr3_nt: TGTGCCAGCACCCTCGGGAAGTTTTCTACCTACGAGCAGTACTTC

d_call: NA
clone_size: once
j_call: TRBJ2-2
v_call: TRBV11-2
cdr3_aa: CASSLAHTGELFF
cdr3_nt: TGTGCCAGCAGCCTCGCGCACACCGGGGAGCTGTTTTTT

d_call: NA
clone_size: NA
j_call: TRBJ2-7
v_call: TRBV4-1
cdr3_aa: CASSQGDEQYF
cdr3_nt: TGCGCCAGCAGCCAAGGGGACGAGCAGTACTTC

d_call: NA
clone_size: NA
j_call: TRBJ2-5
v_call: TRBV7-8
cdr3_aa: CASSLPGPQETQYF
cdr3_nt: TGTGCCAGCAGCTTACCGGGCCCTCAAGAGACCCAGTACTTC

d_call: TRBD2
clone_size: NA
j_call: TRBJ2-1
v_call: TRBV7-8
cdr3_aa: CATEAGANNEQFF
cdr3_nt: TGTGCCACCGAAGCGGGAGCCAACAATGAGCAGTTCTTC